This T cell receptor beta chain was documented in a study of T cell responses to AZD1222 COVID-19 vaccine (dated by TCRdb to the early 2020s). Study-level background: AZD1222 recipients whose second dose came at about 4 weeks and those whose second dose came at about 12 weeks were combined into one group, since spike-specific TCR depth and breadth did not differ between the two schedules. Trial participants were enrolled by age into subgroups of 18-55, 56-69 and 70-plus years, and approximately 150, 30 and 60 TCR-sequenced participants, respectively, were included in these subgroups. A total of 230 to 250 trial participants underwent TCR sequencing, of whom approximately 200 had received two doses of AZD1222 and some 26 had received two doses of the MenACWY control vaccine. Here is what the overall study found, with its caveats: Epitopes outside the regions mutated in the B.1.351 and B.1.1.7 variants were reportedly recognized by nearly half of the unique spike-specific TCRs. Participants were mostly white British, with more females than males. The authors suggested clonal diversity may have been underestimated. Because no samples from the day 14 peak response were available, repertoires could be characterized only after the peak T cell response. After two AZD1222 doses, spike-specific TCR breadth and depth were significantly higher than at day 0 and than in MenACWY recipients. The 56-69-year group was small, and its depth increase did not reach significance, likely because of low power. The vaccine-associated CD4 TCRs covered the entire spike protein, and the dominant responses fell in regions 160-218 and 743-854. Only 5 to 7 AZD1222 recipients were SARS-CoV-2 seropositive at baseline, limiting conclusions about previously exposed vaccinees.

The CDR3 regions of human TCRbeta chains were analyzed by immunosequencing. As for the authors' bioinformatics: Repertoire TCRs were matched against a reference library of SARS-CoV-2-specific TCRs generated with the MIRA antigen-specificity platform. Breadth was defined as the fraction of unique TCRs that were SARS-CoV-2-associated, and depth was defined as the fraction of total T cells that were SARS-CoV-2-associated. Using the MIRA data, each spike-specific TCR was assigned both to the spike region to which the TCR was reactive and to a CD4 or CD8 class. Log10-transformed breadth and depth values were compared by one-way ANOVA with Sidak's multiple comparisons tests. TCRdb's version of the immuneACCESS table is confined to in-frame rearrangements and falls short of the full clone set. An unresolved V gene accounts for under half of the shortfall where checked; the remainder is of unknown origin. Clonal size and the V and J genes are those of that table, whereas D and trimming came from the DNA. For this sample the table gives roughly 180,000 clones, of which 94% were detected only once. The leading ten clones occupy 0.6% to 0.7% of the sample.

The sample's time point label is to be understood as: baseline before first vaccination. Vaccinee samples were obtained from the UK trials COV001 and COV002, which included a single-blind randomized controlled phase 2/3 trial of AZD1222 (ChAdOx1 nCoV-19) in healthy adults. For TCRbeta chain sequencing, PBMC samples from trial participants were taken at day 0 and at day 28 after the second dose. Regarding this clone: The antigen this receptor binds is unknown. Within one base of it there is no much larger clone, and no base qualities were kept.

This receptor was taken from an adult in good health. The material was peripheral blood, obtained on day 0 of AZD1222 vaccination.

The DNA reads as follows: TGTGCCAGCTCACCAGCGGGGGTTGGCAATCAGCCCCAGCATTTT. Its protein is CASSPAGVGNQPQHF. Recombination linked TRBV18 to TRBJ1-5; the D gene is possibly TRBD1, with 5 bases matching. From its cysteine to its phenylalanine, the CDR3 spans 15 amino acids. The only DNA kept is the CDR3, 45 bases in frame from the first base. CDR1 and CDR2, per the germline V gene, are KGHSH and LQKENI. V and J lose 2 bases and 2 bases, and a span of 10 bases separates them. When the CDR3 is completed using the reference TRBV18 and TRBJ1-5 genes on either side, the full variable domain is NAGVMQNPRHLVRRRGQEARLRCSPMKGHSHVYWYRQLPEEGLKFMVYLQKENIIDESGMPKERFSAEFPKEGPSILRIQQVVRGDSAAYFCASSPAGVGNQPQHFGDGTRLSIL.